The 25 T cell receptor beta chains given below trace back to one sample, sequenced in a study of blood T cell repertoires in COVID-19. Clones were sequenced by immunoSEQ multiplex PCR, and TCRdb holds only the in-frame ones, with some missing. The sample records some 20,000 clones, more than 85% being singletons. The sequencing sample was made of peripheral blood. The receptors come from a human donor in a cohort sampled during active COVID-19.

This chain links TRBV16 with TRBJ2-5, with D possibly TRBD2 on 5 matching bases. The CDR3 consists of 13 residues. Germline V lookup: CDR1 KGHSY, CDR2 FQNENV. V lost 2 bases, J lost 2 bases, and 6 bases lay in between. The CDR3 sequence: CASSQGSQETQYF. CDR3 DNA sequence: TGTGCCAGCAGCCAAGGGAGTCAAGAGACCCAGTACTTC.

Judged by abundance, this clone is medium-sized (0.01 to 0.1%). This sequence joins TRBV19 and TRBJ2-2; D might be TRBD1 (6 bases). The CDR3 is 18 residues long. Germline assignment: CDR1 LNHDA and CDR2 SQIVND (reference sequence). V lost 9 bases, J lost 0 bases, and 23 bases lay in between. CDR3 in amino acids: CASKGGIRGITNTGELFF. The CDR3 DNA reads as TGTGCCAGCAAAGGGGGTATCAGGGGTATAACGAACACCGGGGAGCTGTTTTTT.

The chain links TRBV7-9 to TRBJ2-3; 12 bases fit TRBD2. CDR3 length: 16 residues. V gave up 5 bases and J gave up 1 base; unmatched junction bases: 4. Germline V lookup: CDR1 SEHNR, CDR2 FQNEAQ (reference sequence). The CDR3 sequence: CASSPWTSGGTDTQYF. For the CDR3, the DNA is TGTGCCAGCAGCCCTTGGACTAGCGGGGGCACAGATACGCAGTATTTT.

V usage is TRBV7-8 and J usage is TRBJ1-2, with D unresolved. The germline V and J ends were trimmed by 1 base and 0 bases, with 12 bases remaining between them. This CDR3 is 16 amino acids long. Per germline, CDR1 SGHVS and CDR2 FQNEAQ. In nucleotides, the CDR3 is TGTGCCAGCAGCTTAGGATTGCAGGTTACTAACTATGGCTACACCTTC. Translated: CASSLGLQVTNYGYTF. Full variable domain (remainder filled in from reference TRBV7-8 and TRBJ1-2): GAGVSQSPRYKVAKRGQDVALRCDPISGHVSLFWYQQALGQGPEFLTYFQNEAQLDKSGLPSDRFFAERPEGSVSTLKIQRTQQEDSAVYLCASSLGLQVTNYGYTFGSGTRLTVV.

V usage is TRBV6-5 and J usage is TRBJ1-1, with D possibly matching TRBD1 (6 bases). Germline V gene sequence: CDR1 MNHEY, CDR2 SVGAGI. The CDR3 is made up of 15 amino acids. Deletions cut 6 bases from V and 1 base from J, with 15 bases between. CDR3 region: CASRDTGGANTEAFF. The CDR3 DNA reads TGTGCCAGCAGGGATACGGGGGGCGCGAACACTGAAGCTTTCTTT.

The DNA of the CDR3 is TGTGCCAGCAGCTTGGAACTAGCGCCCTACAATGAGCAGTTCTTC. Translation: CASSLELAPYNEQFF. The chain recombines TRBV7-3 with TRBJ2-1; 7 bases match TRBD2. CDR1 is SGHTA and CDR2 is FQGTGA in the germline V gene. The trim removed 3 bases at V and 2 bases at J, leaving 4 bases unmatched. This CDR3 is 15 amino acids long.

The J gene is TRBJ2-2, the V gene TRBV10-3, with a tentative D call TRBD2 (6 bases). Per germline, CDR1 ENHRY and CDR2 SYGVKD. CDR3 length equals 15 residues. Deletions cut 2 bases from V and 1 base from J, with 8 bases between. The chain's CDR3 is CAISEGGKNTGELFF. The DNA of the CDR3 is TGTGCCATCAGTGAGGGCGGGAAGAACACCGGGGAGCTGTTTTTT.

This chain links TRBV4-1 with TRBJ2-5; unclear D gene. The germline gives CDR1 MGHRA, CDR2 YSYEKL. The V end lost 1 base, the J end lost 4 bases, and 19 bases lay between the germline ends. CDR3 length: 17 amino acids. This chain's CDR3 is CASSQVLRFRPRETQYF. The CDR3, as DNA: TGCGCCAGCAGCCAAGTGCTCAGGTTCCGTCCTCGAGAGACCCAGTACTTC.

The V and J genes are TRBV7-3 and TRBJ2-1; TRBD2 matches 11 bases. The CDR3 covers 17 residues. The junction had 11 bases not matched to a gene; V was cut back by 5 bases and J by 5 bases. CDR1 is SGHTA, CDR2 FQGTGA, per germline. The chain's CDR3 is CASSPSGLAERNNEQFF. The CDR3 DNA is TGTGCCAGCAGCCCATCGGGACTAGCGGAAAGAAACAATGAGCAGTTCTTC. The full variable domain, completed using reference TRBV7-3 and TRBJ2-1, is GAGVSQTPSNKVTEKGKYVELRCDPISGHTALYWYRQSLGQGPEFLIYFQGTGAADDSGLPNDRFFAVRPEGSVSTLKIQRTERGDSAVYLCASSPSGLAERNNEQFFGPGTRLTVL.

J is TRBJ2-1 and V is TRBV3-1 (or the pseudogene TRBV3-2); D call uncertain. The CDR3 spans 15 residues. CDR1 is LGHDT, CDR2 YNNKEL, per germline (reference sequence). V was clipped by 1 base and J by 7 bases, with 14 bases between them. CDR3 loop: CASSQALGGGNEQFF. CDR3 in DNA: TGTGCCAGCAGCCAAGCCCTCGGCGGTGGGAATGAGCAGTTCTTC.

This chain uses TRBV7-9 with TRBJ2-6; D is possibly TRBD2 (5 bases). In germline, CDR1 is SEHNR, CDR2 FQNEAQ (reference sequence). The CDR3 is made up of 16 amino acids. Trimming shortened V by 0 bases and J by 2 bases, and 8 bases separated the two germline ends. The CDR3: CASSLAYGAGANVLTF. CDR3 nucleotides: TGTGCCAGCAGCTTAGCATACGGGGCTGGGGCCAACGTCCTGACTTTC.

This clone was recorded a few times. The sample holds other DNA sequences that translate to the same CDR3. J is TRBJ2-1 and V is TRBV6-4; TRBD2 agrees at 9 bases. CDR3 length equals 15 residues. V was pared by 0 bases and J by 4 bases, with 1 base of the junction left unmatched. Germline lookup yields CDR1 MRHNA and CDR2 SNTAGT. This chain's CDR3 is CASSDSSGSYNEQFF. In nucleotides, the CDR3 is TGTGCCAGCAGTGACTCTAGCGGGAGTTACAATGAGCAGTTCTTC.

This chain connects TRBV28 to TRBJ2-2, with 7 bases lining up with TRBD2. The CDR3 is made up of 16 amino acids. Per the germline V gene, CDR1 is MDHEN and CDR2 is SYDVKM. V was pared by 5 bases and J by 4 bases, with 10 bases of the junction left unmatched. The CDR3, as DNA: TGTGCCAGCAGTCCAGATGGGGGGGAGGGCACCGGGGAGCTGTTTTTT. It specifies CASSPDGGEGTGELFF.

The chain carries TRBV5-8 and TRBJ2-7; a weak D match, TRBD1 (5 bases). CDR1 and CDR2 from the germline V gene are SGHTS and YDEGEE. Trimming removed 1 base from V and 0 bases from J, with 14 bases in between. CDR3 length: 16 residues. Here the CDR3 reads CASSLKGARTSYEQYF. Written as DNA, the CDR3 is TGTGCCAGCAGCTTGAAAGGGGCTCGCACCTCCTACGAGCAGTACTTC. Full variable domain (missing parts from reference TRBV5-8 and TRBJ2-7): EAGVTQSPTHLIKTRGQQATLRCSPISGHTSVYWYQQALGLGLQFLLWYDEGEERNRGNFPPRFSGRQFPNYSSELNVNALELEDSALYLCASSLKGARTSYEQYFGPGTRLTVT.

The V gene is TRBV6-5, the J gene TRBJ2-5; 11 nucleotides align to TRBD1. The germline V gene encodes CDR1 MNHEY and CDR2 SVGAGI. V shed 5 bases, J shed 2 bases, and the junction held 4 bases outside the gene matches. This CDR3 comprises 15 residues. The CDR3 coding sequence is TGTGCCAGCAGTAAGGGGACAGGGGGACAAGAGACCCAGTACTTC. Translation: CASSKGTGGQETQYF.

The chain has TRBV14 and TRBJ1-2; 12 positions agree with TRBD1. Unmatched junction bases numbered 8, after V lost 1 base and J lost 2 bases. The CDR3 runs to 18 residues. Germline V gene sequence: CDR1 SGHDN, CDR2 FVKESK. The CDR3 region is CASSQAGTGGRTNYGYTF. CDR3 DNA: TGTGCCAGCAGCCAAGCCGGGACAGGGGGCCGAACGAACTATGGCTACACCTTC.

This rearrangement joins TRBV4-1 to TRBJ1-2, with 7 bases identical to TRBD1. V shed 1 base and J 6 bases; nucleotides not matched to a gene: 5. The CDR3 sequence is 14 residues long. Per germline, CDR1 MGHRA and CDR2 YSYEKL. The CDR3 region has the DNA TGCGCCAGCAGCCAAGTCGGGACAGATAATGGCTACACCTTC. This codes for CASSQVGTDNGYTF.

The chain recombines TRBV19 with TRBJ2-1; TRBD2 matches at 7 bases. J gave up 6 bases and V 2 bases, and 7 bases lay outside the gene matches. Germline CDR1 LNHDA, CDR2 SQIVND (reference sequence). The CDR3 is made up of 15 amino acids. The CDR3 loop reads CASSISGIALNEQFF. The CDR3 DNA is TGTGCCAGTAGTATAAGCGGGATTGCCCTCAATGAGCAGTTCTTC. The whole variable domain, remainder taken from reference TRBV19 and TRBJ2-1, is DGGITQSPKYLFRKEGQNVTLSCEQNLNHDAMYWYRQDPGQGLRLIYYSQIVNDFQKGDIAEGYSVSREKKESFPLTVTSAQKNPTAFYLCASSISGIALNEQFFGPGTRLTVL.

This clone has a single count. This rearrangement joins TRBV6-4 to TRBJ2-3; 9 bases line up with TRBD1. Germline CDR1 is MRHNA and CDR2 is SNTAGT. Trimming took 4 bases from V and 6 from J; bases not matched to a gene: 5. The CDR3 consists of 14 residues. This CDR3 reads CASSAGTGRDTQYF. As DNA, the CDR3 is TGTGCCAGCAGTGCTGGGACAGGGAGGGATACGCAGTATTTT.

CDR3 in DNA: TGTGCCAGCACCTTTTCCGGGACAGGGAGCGAAAAACTGTTTTTT. Its protein is CASTFSGTGSEKLFF. This chain joins TRBV7-2 and TRBJ1-4; 9 bases are shared with TRBD1. CDR3 length equals 15 residues. Germline CDR1 is SGHTA and CDR2 is FQGNSA. Germline trimming cut 7 bases from V and 8 bases from J; bases unmatched to any gene: 11. Based on the CDR3 plus reference TRBV7-2 and TRBJ1-4, the full variable domain is GAGVSQSPSNKVTEKGKDVELRCDPISGHTALYWYRQSLGQGLEFLIYFQGNSAPDKSGLPSDRFSAERTGGSVSTLTIQRTQQEDSAVYLCASTFSGTGSEKLFFGSGTQLSVL.

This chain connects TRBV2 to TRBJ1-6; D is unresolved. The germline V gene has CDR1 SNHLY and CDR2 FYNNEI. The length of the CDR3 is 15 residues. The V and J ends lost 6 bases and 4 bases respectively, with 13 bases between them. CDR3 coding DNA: TGTGCCAGCAGCGCTTCCCCGGGATATAATTCACCCCTCCACTTT. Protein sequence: CASSASPGYNSPLHF.

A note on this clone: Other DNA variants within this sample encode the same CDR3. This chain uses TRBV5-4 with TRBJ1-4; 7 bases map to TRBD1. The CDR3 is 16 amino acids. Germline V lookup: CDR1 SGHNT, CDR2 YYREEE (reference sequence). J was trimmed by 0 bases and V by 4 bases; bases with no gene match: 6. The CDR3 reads CASSMDRPTTNEKLFF. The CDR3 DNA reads TGTGCCAGCAGCATGGACAGGCCCACAACTAATGAAAAACTGTTTTTT.

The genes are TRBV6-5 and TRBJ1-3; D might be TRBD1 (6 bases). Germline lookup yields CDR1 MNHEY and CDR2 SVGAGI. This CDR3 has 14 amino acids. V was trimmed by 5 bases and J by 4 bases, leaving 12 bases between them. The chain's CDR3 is CASSPYRVGNTIYF. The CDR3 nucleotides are TGTGCCAGCAGTCCCTACAGGGTAGGAAACACCATATATTTT.

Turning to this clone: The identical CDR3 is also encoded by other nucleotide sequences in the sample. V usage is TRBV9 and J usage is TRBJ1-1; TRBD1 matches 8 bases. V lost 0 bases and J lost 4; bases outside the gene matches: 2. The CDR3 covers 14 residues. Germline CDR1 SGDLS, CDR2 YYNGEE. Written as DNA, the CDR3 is TGTGCCAGCAGCGTAGGTCAGGGGGCCACTGAAGCTTTCTTT. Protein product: CASSVGQGATEAFF. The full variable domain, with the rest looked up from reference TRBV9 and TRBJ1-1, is DSGVTQTPKHLITATGQRVTLRCSPRSGDLSVYWYQQSLDQGLQFLIQYYNGEERAKGNILERFSAQQFPDLHSELNLSSLELGDSALYFCASSVGQGATEAFFGQGTRLTVV.

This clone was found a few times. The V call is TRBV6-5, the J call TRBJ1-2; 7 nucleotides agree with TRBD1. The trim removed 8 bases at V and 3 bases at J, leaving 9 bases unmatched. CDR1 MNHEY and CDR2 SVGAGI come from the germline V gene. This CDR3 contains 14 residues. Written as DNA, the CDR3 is TGTGCCAGCGGACGACAGGGCGTCGACTATGGCTACACCTTC. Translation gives CASGRQGVDYGYTF.